Listed below are T cell receptor beta chains from one sample, sequenced in a study of regulatory T cells in long-lasting Graves disease. TCRdb reprocessed the multiplex PCR reads via MiXCR and lists one record per CDR3 protein. The sample shows almost 350,000 distinct CDR3 sequences, around 20% of them seen only once. The specimen was peripheral blood mononuclear cells (PBMCs), collected when the disease was refractory, from a patient treated with antithyroid drugs. The receptors were sampled from a female donor with Graves disease. CDR3s include the opening cysteine and the closing phenylalanine or tryptophan. Clone size is stated in some rows and not others, as once, few, many or a class when expanded.

J gene | V gene | clone size | CDR3 protein
TRBJ2-7 | TRBV9 | few | CASSVDRISYEQYF
TRBJ2-7 | TRBV12-3/TRBV12-4 | many | CASRTGGQGSYF
TRBJ2-5 | TRBV28 | many | CASSGQGIEETQYF
TRBJ1-1 | TRBV5-1 | many | CASSSQMNTEAFF
TRBJ1-2 | TRBV9 | few | CASSAGALDYGYTF
TRBJ2-2 | TRBV18 | - | CASSPERNTGELFF
TRBJ2-7 | TRBV5-6 | many | CASSLVGRNSYEQYF
TRBJ1-1 | TRBV28 | many | CGSASMNTEAFF
TRBJ2-5 | TRBV20-1 | many | CSAREPTGFATQYF
TRBJ1-4 | TRBV29-1 | - | CSVEGDNEKLFF
TRBJ1-4 | TRBV6-1 | - | CASKDRGPEEKLFF
TRBJ2-5 | TRBV20-1 | many | CSAYESGTANFQETQYF
TRBJ2-5 | TRBV24-1 | - | CATRRGGRAEETQYF
TRBJ1-5 | TRBV28 | many | CASSSYRGGNQPQHF
TRBJ2-1 | TRBV28 | few | CASSPRTSGRNEQFF
TRBJ1-5 | TRBV20-1 | - | CSARMTDQPQHF
TRBJ2-7 | TRBV9 | - | CASSAGEVGEQYF
TRBJ2-5 | TRBV7-9 | many | CASSLRSGRETQYF
TRBJ1-2 | TRBV4-3 | few | CASSQSDDRDGYTF
TRBJ1-2 | TRBV18 | few | CASSPLGQQGVYTF
TRBJ2-3 | TRBV28 | few | CASSSPHRVPGTDTQYF
TRBJ2-5 | TRBV7-2 | many | CASSSRTGETQYF
TRBJ1-5 | TRBV6-1 | many | CASSDGRGQPQHF
TRBJ2-7 | TRBV7-9 | - | CASSQTGFEQYF
TRBJ1-5 | TRBV6-1 | - | CASSPRQVIGSNQPQHF
TRBJ2-1 | TRBV7-9 | - | CASRQVVRDEQFF
TRBJ2-7 | TRBV3-1 | many | CASSRTRSEQYF
TRBJ2-7 | TRBV12-3/TRBV12-4 | many | CASSWAAGSYEQYF
TRBJ1-2 | TRBV20-1 | many | CSAGTGTGSLGYTF